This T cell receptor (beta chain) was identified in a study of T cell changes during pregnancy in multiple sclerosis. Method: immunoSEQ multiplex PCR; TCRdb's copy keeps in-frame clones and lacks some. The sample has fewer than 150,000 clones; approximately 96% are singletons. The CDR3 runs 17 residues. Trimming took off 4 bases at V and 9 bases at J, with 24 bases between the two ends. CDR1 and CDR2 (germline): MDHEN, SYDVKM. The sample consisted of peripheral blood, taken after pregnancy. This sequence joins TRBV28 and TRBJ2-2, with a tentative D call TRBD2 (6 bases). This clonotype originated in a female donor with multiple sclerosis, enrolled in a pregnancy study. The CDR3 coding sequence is TGTGCCAGCAGTTCCTCCTCAAGACTCTTCCGGGAGCGGGAGCTGTTTTTT. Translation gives CASSSSSRLFRERELFF. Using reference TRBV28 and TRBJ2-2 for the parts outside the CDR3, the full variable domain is DVKVTQSSRYLVKRTGEKVFLECVQDMDHENMFWYRQDPGLGLRLIYFSYDVKMKEKGDIPEGYSVSREKKERFSLILESASTNQTSMYLCASSSSSRLFRERELFFGEGSRLTVL.